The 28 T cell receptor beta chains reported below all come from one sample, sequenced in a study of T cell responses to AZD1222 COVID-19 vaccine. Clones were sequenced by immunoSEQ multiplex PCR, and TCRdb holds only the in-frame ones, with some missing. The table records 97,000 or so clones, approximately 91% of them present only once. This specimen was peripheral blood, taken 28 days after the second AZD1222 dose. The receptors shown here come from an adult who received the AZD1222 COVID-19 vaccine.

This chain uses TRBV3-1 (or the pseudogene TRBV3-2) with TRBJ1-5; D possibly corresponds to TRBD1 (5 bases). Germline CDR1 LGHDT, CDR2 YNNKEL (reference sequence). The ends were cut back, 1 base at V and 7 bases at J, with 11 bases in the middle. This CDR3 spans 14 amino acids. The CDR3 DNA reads TGTGCCAGCAGCCAAGTTTTAGGGGACCAGCCCCAGCATTTT. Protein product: CASSQVLGDQPQHF.

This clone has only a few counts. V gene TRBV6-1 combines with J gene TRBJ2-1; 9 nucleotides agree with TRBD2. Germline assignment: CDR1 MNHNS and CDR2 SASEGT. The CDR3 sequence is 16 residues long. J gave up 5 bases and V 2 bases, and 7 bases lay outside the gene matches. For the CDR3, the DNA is TGTGCCAGCAGTGAAACGGGAACTAGCGGGCACAATGAGCAGTTCTTC. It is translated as CASSETGTSGHNEQFF.

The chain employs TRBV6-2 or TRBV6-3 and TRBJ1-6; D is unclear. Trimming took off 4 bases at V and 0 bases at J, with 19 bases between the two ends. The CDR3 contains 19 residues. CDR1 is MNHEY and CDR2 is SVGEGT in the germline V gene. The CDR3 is CASSSSPGRQSSYNSPLHF. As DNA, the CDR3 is TGTGCCAGCAGTTCCTCCCCCGGACGGCAAAGCTCCTATAATTCACCCCTCCACTTT.

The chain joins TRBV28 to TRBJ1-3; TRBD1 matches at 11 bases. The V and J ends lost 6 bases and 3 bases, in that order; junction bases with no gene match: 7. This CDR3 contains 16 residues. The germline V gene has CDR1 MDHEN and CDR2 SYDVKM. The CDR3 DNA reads TGTGCCAGCAGGGCGGGCGGGACAGGGGGTGGAAACACCATATATTTT. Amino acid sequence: CASRAGGTGGGNTIYF. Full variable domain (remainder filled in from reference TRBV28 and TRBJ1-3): DVKVTQSSRYLVKRTGEKVFLECVQDMDHENMFWYRQDPGLGLRLIYFSYDVKMKEKGDIPEGYSVSREKKERFSLILESASTNQTSMYLCASRAGGTGGGNTIYFGEGSWLTVV.

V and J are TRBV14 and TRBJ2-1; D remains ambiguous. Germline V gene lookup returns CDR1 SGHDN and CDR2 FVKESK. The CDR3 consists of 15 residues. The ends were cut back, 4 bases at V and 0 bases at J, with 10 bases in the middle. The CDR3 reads CASSPLAGSYNEQFF. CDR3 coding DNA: TGTGCCAGCAGCCCGTTGGCAGGCTCCTACAATGAGCAGTTCTTC.

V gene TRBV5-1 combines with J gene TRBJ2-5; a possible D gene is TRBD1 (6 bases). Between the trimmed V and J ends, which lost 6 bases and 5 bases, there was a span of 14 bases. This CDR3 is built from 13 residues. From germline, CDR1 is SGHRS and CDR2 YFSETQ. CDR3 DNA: TGCGCCAGCACACAGGGAATAGCGGAGACCCAGTACTTC. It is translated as CASTQGIAETQYF.

CDR3 sequence: CASSYSEGANTGELFF. The CDR3 nucleotides read TGTGCCAGCAGTTACTCGGAGGGGGCGAACACCGGGGAGCTGTTTTTT. The chain links TRBV6-5 to TRBJ2-2; D may correspond to TRBD1 or TRBD2 (6 bases each). CDR1 is MNHEY and CDR2 is SVGAGI in the germline V gene. The CDR3 is 16 residues long. The ends were cut back, 0 bases at V and 0 bases at J, with 8 bases in the middle.

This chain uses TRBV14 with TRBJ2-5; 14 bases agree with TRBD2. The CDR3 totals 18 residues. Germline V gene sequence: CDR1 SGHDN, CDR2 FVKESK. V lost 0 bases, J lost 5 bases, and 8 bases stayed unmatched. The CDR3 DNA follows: TGTGCCAGCAGCCAAGATCCCCTGGGACTAGCGGGAGTCGAGACCCAGTACTTC. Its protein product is CASSQDPLGLAGVETQYF.

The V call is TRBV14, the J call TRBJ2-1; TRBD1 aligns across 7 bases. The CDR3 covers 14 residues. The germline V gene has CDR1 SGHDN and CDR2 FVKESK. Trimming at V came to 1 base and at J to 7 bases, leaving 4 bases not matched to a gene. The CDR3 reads CASSQARDRNEQFF. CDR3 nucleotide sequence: TGTGCCAGCAGCCAAGCCCGGGACAGAAATGAGCAGTTCTTC.

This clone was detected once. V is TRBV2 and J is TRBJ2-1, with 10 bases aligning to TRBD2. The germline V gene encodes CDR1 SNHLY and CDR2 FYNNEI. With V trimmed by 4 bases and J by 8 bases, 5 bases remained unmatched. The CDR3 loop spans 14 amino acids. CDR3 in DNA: TGTGCCAGCAGTGCGGCTAGCGGGAGTTATGAGCAGTTCTTC. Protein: CASSAASGSYEQFF.

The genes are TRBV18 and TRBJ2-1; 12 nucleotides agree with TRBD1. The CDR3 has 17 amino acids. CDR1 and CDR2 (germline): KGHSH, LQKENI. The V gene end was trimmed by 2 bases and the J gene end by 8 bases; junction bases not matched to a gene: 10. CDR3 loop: CASSPLAIGTGGDEQFF. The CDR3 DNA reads TGTGCCAGCTCACCATTGGCCATCGGGACAGGGGGCGATGAGCAGTTCTTC.

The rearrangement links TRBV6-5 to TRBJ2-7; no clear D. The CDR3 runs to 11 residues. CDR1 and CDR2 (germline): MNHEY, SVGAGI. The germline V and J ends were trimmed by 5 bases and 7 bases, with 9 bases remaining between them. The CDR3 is CASSLIGEQYF. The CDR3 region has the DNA TGTGCCAGCAGTCTGATTGGGGAGCAGTACTTC.

The CDR3 sequence: CASSSAGTDFYEQYF. The CDR3 DNA is TGTGCCAGCTCCTCCGCCGGGACAGACTTCTACGAGCAGTACTTC. The chain is built from TRBV28 and TRBJ2-7, with TRBD1 matching 7 bases. The CDR3 length is 15 residues. V shed 8 bases and J 3 bases; nucleotides not matched to a gene: 13. Germline V gives CDR1 MDHEN, CDR2 SYDVKM. Drawing the rest from reference TRBV28 and TRBJ2-7, the complete variable domain is DVKVTQSSRYLVKRTGEKVFLECVQDMDHENMFWYRQDPGLGLRLIYFSYDVKMKEKGDIPEGYSVSREKKERFSLILESASTNQTSMYLCASSSAGTDFYEQYFGPGTRLTVT.

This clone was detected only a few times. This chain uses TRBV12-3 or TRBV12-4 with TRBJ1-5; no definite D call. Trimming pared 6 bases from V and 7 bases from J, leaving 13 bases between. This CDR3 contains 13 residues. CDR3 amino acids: CASRTGDGQPQHF. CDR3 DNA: TGTGCCAGCAGGACCGGGGATGGCCAGCCCCAGCATTTT.

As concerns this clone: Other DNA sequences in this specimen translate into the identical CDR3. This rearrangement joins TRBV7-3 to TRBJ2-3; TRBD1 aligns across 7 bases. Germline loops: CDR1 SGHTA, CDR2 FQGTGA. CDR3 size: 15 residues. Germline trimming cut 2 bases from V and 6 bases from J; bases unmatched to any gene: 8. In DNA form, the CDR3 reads TGTGCCAGCAGCTTATTGGGGACAGACACGGATACGCAGTATTTT. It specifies CASSLLGTDTDTQYF.

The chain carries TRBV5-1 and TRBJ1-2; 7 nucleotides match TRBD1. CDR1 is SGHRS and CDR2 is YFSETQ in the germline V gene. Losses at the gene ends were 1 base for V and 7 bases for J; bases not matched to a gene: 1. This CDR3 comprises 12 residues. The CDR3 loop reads CASSLQGVGYTF. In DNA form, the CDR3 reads TGCGCCAGCAGCTTGCAGGGGGTTGGCTACACCTTC.

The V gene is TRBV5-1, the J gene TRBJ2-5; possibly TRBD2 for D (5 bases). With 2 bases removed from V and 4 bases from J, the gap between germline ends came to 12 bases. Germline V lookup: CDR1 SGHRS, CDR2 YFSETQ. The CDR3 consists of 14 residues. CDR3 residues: CASSFTDFRETQYF. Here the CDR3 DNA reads TGCGCCAGCAGCTTCACGGACTTCAGAGAGACCCAGTACTTC.

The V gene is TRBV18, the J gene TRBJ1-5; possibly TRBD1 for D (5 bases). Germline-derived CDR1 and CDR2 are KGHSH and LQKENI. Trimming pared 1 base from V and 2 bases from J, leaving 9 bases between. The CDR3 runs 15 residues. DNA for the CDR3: TGTGCCAGCTCACCACAGGGGAGGGGCAATCAGCCCCAGCATTTT. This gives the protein CASSPQGRGNQPQHF.

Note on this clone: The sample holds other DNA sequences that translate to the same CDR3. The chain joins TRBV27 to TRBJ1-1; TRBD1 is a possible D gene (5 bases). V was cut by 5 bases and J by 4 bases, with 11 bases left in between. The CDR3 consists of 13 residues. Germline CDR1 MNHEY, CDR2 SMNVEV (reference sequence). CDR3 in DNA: TGTGCCAGCAGTCTTTTAGGGGCCACTGAAGCTTTCTTT. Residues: CASSLLGATEAFF.

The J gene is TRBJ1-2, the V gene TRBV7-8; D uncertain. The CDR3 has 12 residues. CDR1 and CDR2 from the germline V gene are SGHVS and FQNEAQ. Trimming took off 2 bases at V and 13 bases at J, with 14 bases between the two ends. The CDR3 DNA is TGTGCCAGCAGCTTATCTGATCAGTTAACCACCTTC. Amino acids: CASSLSDQLTTF. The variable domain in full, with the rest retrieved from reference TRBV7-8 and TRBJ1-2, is GAGVSQSPRYKVAKRGQDVALRCDPISGHVSLFWYQQALGQGPEFLTYFQNEAQLDKSGLPSDRFFAERPEGSVSTLKIQRTQQEDSAVYLCASSLSDQLTTFGSGTRLTVV.

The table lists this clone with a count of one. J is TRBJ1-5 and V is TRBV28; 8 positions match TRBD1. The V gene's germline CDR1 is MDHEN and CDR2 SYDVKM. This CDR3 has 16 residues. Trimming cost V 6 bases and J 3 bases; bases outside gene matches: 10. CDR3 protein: CASSLPRQGPNQPQHF. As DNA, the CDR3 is TGTGCCAGCAGCCTGCCCCGACAGGGGCCCAATCAGCCCCAGCATTTT.

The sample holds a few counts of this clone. CDR3 DNA sequence: TGTGCCAGCAGTATTGGGACAGGGTTTGTAAAACTGTTTTTT. Translating gives CASSIGTGFVKLFF. This chain links TRBV6-5 with TRBJ1-4, with 9 bases fitting TRBD1. The V and J ends lost 5 bases and 10 bases, in that order; junction bases with no gene match: 8. The V gene's germline CDR1 is MNHEY and CDR2 SVGAGI. The CDR3 spans 14 residues.

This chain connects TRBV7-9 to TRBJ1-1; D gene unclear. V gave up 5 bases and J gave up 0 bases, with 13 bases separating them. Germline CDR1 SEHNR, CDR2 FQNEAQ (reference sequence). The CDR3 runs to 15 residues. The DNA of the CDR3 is TGTGCCAGCAGCGCCCGGACGGATCTGAACACTGAAGCTTTCTTT. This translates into CASSARTDLNTEAFF.

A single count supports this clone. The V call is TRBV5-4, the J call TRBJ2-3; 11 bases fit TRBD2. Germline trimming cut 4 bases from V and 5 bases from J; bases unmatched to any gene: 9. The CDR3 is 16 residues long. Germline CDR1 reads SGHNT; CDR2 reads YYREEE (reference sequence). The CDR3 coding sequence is TGTGCCAGCAGCCCGAGCTCCGGGACTAGCGGAGATACGCAGTATTTT. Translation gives CASSPSSGTSGDTQYF.

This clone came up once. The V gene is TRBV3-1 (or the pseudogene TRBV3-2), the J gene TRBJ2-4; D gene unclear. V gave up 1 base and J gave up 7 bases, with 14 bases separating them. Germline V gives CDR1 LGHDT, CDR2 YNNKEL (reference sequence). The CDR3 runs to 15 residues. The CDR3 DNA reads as TGTGCCAGCAGCCAAGGACGCACAATAGGGAACATTCAGTACTTC. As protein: CASSQGRTIGNIQYF.

Written as DNA, the CDR3 is TGTGCCAGCAGTCCAGACAGGGGTTCCCTGCAAGAGACCCAGTACTTC. Translation: CASSPDRGSLQETQYF. The chain uses TRBV28 and TRBJ2-5; 8 positions match TRBD1. Germline assignment: CDR1 MDHEN and CDR2 SYDVKM. Germline trimming cut 5 bases from V and 2 bases from J; bases unmatched to any gene: 10. This CDR3 is 16 amino acids long.

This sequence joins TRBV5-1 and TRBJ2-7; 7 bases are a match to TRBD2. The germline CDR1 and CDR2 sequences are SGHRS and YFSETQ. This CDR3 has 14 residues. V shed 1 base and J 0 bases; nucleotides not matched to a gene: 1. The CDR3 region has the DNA TGCGCCAGCAGCTTGACTAGCGACTCCTACGAGCAGTACTTC. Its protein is CASSLTSDSYEQYF.

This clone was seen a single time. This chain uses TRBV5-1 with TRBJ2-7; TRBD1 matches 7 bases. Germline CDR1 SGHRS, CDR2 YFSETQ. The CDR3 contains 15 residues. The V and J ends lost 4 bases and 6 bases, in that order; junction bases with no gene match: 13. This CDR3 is CASSHTTGQMGEQYF. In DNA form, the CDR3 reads TGCGCCAGCAGCCACACCACGGGACAGATGGGCGAGCAGTACTTC.